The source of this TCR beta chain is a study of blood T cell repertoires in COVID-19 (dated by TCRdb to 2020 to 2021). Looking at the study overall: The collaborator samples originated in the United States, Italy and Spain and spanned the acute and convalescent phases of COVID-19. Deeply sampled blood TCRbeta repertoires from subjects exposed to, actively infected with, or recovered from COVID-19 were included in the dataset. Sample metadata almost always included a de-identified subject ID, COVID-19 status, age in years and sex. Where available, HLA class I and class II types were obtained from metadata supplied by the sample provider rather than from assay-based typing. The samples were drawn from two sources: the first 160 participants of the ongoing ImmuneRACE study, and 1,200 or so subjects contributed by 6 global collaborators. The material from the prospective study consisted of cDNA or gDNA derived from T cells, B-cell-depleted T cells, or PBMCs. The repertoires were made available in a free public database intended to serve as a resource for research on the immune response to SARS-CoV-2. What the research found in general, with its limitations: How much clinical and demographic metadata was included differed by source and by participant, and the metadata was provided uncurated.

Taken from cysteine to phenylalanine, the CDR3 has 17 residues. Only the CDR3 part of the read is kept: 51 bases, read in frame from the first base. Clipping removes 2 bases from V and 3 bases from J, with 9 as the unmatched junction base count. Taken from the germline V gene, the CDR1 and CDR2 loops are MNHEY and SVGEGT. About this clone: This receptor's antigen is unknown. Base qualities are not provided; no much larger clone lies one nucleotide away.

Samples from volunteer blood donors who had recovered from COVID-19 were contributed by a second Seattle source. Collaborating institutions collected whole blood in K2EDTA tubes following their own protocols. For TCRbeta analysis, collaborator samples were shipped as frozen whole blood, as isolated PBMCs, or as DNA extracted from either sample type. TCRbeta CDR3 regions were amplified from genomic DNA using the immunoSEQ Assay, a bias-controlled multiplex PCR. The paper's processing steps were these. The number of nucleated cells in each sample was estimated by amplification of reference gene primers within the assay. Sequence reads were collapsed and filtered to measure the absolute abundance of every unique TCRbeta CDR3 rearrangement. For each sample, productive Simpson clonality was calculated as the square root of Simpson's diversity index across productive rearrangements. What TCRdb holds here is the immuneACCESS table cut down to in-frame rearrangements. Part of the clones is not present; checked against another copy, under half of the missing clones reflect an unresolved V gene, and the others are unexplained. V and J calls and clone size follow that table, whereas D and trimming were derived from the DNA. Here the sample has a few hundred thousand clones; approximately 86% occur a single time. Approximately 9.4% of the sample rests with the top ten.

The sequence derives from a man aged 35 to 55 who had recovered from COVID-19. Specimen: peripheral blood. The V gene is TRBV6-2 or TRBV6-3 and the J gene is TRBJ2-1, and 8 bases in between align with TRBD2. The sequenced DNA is TGTGCCAGCAGTTACACCCCCTTAGCGGGACGCTACAATGAGCAGTTCTTC. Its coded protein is CASSYTPLAGRYNEQFF.